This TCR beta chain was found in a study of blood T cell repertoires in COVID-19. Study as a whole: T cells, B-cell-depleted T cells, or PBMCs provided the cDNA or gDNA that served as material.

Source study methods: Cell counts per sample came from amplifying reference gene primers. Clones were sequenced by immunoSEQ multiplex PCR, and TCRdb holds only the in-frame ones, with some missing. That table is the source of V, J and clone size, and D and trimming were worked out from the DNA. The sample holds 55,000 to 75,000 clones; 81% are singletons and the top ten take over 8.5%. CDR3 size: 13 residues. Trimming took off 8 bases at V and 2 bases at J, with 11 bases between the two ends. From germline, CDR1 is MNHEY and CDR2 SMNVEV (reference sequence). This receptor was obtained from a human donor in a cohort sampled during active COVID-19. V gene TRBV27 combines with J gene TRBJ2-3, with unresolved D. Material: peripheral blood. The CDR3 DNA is TGTGCCAGCGGCAGTACAGTCACAGATACGCAGTATTTT. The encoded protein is CASGSTVTDTQYF.